This T cell receptor (beta chain) was captured by sequencing in a study of T-cell memory formation after mild COVID-19. This clonotype was counted once. One entry per CDR3 protein results from TCRdb running MiXCR on the 5' RACE reads. The data contain about 410,000 distinct CDR3 sequences, more than 15% of them singletons. This CDR3 is built from 16 residues. Trimming pared 8 bases from V and 3 bases from J, leaving 22 bases between. Germline V gene lookup returns CDR1 ENHRY and CDR2 SYGVKD. The chain has TRBV10-3 and TRBJ1-2; D ambiguous. The sequenced sample was PBMCs or a T cell subset sorted from them (not recorded which). The receptor comes from a man aged 18 to 29 who had mild COVID-19 (a few samples of this study predate the infection). Cell type and time point are not known. CDR3 nucleotides: TGTGCCATCCAACCCTTTGAGAAGGAGGGCCACTATGGCTACACCTTC. It encodes CAIQPFEKEGHYGYTF.